This T cell receptor beta chain was observed in a study of blood T cell repertoires in COVID-19 (dated by TCRdb to the early 2020s). About the investigation overall: Collaborator samples came from the United States, Italy and Spain and covered acute and convalescent phases of COVID-19. The material from the prospective study consisted of cDNA or gDNA derived from T cells, B-cell-depleted T cells, or PBMCs. The dataset comprised deeply sampled blood TCRbeta repertoires from subjects exposed to, actively infected with, or recovered from COVID-19. The repertoires were made available in a free public database intended to serve as a resource for research on the immune response to SARS-CoV-2. Samples came from the ongoing ImmuneRACE study (first 160 participants) plus 1,254 subjects from 6 global collaborators. Sample metadata almost always included a de-identified subject ID, COVID-19 status, age in years and sex. Where available, HLA class I and class II types were taken from metadata supplied by the sample provider and were not determined by assay-based typing.

A remark on this clone: The antigen it recognizes is unknown. No much larger clone exists at a distance of one base, and base qualities are not known.

The paper's findings and limits, for the study overall: How much clinical and demographic metadata was included differed by source and by participant, and the metadata was provided uncurated.

TCRbeta CDR3 regions were amplified from genomic DNA using the immunoSEQ Assay, a bias-controlled multiplex PCR. The authors' pipeline ran thus. The number of nucleated cells in each sample was estimated by amplification of reference gene primers within the assay. To quantify the absolute abundance of each unique TCRbeta CDR3 rearrangement, sequence reads were collapsed and filtered. For each sample, productive Simpson clonality was calculated as the square root of Simpson's diversity index across productive rearrangements. The clones in this table, taken by TCRdb from immuneACCESS, are in-frame only. Not every clone is retained; where verified, under half of the shortfall comes from an unresolved V gene, and the cause of the rest is unknown. V, J and clone size are those of that table, while D and trimming were read from the DNA. Across this sample there are under 250,000 clones, with 85% to 90% seen only once. About 9.9% of the sample lies in the top ten.

One collaborating source in Seattle enrolled patients while the patients were actively infected and followed the patients over time throughout the course of disease. Each collaborating institution followed its own protocols to collect whole blood in K2EDTA tubes. For TCRbeta analysis, collaborators shipped samples as frozen whole blood, isolated PBMCs, or DNA extracted from either of those sample types. From cysteine to phenylalanine, the CDR3 is 15 amino acids long. Of the read, only the CDR3 DNA is kept; its 45 bases are in frame from base 1. The junction shows trimming of 5 bases on V and 3 bases on J, and the gene matches do not reach 6 bases of it. From a lookup of the germline V gene, CDR1 and CDR2 are MNHEY and SVGEGT.

The TCR comes from a man aged 50 to 59 with COVID-19, enrolled during active disease. The sample comprised peripheral blood. The rearranged segments are TRBV6-2 or TRBV6-3 and TRBJ1-3, with 8 bases matching TRBD1. The DNA reads TGTGCCAGCAGTACGACAGGGGTTGGTGGAAACACCATATATTTT. Its translation is CASSTTGVGGNTIYF.